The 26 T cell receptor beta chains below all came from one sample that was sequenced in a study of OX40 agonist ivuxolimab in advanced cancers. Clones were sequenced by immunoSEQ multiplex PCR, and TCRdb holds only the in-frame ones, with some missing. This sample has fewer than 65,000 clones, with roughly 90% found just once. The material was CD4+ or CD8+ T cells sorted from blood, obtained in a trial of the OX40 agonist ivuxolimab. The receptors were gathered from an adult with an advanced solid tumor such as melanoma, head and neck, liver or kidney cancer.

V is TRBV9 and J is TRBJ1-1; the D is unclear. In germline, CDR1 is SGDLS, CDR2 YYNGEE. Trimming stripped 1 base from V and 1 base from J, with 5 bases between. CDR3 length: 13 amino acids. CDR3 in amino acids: CASSVKANTEAFF. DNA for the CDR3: TGTGCCAGCAGCGTAAAGGCGAACACTGAAGCTTTCTTT.

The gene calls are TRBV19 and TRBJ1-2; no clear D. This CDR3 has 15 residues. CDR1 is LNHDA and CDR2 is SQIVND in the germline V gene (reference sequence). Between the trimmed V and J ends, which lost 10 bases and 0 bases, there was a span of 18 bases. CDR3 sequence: CATRREAAANYGYTF. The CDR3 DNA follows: TGTGCCACCAGACGGGAGGCCGCCGCTAACTATGGCTACACCTTC. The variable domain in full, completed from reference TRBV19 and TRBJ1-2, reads DGGITQSPKYLFRKEGQNVTLSCEQNLNHDAMYWYRQDPGQGLRLIYYSQIVNDFQKGDIAEGYSVSREKKESFPLTVTSAQKNPTAFYLCATRREAAANYGYTFGSGTRLTVV.

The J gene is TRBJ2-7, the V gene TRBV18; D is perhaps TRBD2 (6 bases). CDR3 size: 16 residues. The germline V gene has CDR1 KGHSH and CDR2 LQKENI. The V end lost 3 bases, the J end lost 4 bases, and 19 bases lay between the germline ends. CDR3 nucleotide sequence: TGTGCCAGCTCACCGCGGACGGGACTTGGGGCATACGAGCAGTACTTC. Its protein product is CASSPRTGLGAYEQYF.

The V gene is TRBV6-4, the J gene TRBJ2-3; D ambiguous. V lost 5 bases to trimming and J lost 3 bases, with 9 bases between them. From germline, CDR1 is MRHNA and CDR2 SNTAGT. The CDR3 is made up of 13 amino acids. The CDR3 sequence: CASSTTDTDTQYF. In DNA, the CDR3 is TGTGCCAGCAGTACCACAGATACAGATACGCAGTATTTT.

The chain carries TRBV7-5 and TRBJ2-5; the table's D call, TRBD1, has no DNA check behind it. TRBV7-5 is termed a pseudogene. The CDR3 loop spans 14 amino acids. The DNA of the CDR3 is TGTGCCAGAAGCCCCGGGACAGGACAAGAGACCCAGTACTTC. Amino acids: CARSPGTGQETQYF.

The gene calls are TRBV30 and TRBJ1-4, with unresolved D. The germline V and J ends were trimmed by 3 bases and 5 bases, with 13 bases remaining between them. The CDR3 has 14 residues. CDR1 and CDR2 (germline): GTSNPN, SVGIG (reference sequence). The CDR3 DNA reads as TGTGCCTGGAGCGATGACCCTGGGAATGAAAAACTGTTTTTT. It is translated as CAWSDDPGNEKLFF.

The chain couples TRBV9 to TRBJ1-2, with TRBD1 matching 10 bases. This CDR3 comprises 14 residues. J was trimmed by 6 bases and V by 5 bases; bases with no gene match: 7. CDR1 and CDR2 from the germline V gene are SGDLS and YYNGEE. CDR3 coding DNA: TGTGCCAGCAGAAAGACAGGGGGCCTTCATGGCTACACCTTC. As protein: CASRKTGGLHGYTF.

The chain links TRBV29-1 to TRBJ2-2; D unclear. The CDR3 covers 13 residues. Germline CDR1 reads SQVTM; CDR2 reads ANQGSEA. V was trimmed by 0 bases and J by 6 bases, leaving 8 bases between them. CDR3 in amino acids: CSVEDLSPGELFF. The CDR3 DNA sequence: TGCAGCGTTGAAGATCTAAGCCCCGGGGAGCTGTTTTTT.

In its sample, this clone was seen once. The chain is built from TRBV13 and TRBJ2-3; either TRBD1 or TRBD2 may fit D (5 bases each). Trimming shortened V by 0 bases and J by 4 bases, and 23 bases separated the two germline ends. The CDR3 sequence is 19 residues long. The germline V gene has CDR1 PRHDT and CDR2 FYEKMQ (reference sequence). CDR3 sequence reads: CASSLGAGMRGWGADTQYF. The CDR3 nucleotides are TGTGCCAGCAGCTTAGGTGCTGGTATGAGGGGTTGGGGTGCAGATACGCAGTATTTT.

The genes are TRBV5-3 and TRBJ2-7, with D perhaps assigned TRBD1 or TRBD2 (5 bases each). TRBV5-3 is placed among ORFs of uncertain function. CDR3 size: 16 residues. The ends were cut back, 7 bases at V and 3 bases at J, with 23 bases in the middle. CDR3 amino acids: CARDTPGTDSRYEQYF. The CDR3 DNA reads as TGTGCCAGAGACACCCCCGGGACCGACTCTCGCTACGAGCAGTACTTC.

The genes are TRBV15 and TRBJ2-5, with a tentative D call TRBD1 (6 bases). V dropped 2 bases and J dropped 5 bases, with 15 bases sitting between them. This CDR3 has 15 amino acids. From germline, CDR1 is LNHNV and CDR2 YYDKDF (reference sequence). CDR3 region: CATSRITGIAETQYF. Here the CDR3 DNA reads TGTGCCACCAGCAGAATCACAGGGATCGCGGAGACCCAGTACTTC.

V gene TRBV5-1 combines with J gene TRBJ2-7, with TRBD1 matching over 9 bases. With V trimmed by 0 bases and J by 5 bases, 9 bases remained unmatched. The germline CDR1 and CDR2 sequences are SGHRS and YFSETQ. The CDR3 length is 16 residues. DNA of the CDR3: TGCGCCAGCAGCTTGGGGGCTGGGACAGGGTTGGACGAGCAGTACTTC. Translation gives CASSLGAGTGLDEQYF.

Here the CDR3 reads CASRRQRDRAGELFF. The DNA of the CDR3 is TGTGCCAGCAGACGCCAGCGGGACAGGGCCGGGGAGCTGTTTTTT. The V gene is TRBV5-4, the J gene TRBJ2-2, with 9 bases aligning to TRBD1. With 5 bases clipped from V and 6 bases from J, the junction kept 8 bases outside the gene matches. This CDR3 contains 15 residues. Germline CDR1 and CDR2: SGHNT and YYREEE (reference sequence).

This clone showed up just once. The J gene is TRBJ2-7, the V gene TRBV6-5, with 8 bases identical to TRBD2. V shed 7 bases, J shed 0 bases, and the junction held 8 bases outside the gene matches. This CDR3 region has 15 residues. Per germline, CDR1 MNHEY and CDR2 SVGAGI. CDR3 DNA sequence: TGTGCCAGCAAACGGCGGGGGGCCAGCTCCTACGAGCAGTACTTC. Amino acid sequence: CASKRRGASSYEQYF.

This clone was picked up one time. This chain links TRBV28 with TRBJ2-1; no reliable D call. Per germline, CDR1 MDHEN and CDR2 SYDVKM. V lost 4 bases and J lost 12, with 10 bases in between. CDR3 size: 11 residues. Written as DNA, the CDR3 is TGTGCCAGCAGTTCCACCCACCGGCAGTTCTTC. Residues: CASSSTHRQFF.

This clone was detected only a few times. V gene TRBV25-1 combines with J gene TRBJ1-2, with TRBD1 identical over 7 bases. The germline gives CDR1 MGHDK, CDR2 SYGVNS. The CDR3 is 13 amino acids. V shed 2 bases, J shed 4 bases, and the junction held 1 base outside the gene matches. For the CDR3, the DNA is TGTGCCAGCAGTGAAACAGGGGCCTATGGCTACACCTTC. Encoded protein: CASSETGAYGYTF.

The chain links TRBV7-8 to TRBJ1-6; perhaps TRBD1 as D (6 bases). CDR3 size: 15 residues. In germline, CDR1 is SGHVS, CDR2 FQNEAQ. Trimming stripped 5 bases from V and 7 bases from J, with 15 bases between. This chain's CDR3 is CASSTRTVTNSPLHF. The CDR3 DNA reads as TGTGCCAGCAGCACCCGGACAGTTACCAATTCACCCCTCCACTTT.

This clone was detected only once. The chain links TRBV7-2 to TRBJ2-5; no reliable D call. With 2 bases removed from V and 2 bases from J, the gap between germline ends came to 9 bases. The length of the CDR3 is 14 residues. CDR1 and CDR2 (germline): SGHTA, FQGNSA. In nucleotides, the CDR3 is TGTGCCAGCAGCTTATCTTTGACTCAAGAGACCCAGTACTTC. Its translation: CASSLSLTQETQYF.

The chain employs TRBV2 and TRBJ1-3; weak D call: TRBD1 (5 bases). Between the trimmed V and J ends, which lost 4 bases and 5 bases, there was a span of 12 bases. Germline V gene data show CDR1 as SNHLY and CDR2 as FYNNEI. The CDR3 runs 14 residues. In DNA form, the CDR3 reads TGTGCCAGCAGTGCAACGACAGTTCGAAACACCATATATTTT. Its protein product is CASSATTVRNTIYF.

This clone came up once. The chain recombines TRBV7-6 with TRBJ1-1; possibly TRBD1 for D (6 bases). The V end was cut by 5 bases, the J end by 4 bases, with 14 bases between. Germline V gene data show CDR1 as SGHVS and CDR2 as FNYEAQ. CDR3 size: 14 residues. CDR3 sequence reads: CASSPFDRSTEAFF. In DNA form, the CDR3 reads TGTGCCAGCAGCCCTTTTGACAGGAGCACTGAAGCTTTCTTT.

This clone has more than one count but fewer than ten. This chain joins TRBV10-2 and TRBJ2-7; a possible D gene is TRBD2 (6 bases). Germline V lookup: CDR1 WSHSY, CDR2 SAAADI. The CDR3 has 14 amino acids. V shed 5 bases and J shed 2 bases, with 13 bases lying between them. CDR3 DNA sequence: TGCGCCAGCAGTAGGCGGGACGGACCCTACGAGCAGTACTTC. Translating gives CASSRRDGPYEQYF.

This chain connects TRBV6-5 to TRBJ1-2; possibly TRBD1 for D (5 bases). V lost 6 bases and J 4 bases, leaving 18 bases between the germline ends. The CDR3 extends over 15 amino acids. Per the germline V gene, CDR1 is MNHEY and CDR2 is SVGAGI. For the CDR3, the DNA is TGTGCCAGCAGGTACCTTGGGGCTGACTCCTATGGCTACACCTTC. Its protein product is CASRYLGADSYGYTF.

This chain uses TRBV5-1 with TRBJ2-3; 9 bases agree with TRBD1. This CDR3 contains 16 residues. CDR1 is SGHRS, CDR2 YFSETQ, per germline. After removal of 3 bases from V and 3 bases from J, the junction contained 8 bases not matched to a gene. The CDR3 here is CASSSRTGESTDTQYF. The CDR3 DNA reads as TGCGCCAGCAGCTCCAGGACAGGGGAGTCGACAGATACGCAGTATTTT.

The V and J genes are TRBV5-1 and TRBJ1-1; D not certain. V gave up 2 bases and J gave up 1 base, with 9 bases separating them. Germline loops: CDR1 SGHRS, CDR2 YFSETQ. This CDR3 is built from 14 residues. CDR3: CASSLDGPNTEAFF. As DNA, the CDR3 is TGCGCCAGCAGCTTAGACGGGCCGAACACTGAAGCTTTCTTT.

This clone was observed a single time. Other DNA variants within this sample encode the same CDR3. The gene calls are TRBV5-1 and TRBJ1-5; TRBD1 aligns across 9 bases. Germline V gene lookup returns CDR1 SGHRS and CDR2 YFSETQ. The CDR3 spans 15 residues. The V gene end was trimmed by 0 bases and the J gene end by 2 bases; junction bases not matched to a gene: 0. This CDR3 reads CASSLGTGGNQPQHF. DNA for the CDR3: TGCGCCAGCAGCTTGGGGACAGGGGGCAATCAGCCCCAGCATTTT.

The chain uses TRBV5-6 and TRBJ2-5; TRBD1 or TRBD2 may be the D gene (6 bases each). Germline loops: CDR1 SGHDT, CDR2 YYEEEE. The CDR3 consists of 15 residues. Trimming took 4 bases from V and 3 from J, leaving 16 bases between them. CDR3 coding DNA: TGTGCCAGCAGCGCCAACGGGGGCGGAGAAGAGACCCAGTACTTC. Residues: CASSANGGGEETQYF.